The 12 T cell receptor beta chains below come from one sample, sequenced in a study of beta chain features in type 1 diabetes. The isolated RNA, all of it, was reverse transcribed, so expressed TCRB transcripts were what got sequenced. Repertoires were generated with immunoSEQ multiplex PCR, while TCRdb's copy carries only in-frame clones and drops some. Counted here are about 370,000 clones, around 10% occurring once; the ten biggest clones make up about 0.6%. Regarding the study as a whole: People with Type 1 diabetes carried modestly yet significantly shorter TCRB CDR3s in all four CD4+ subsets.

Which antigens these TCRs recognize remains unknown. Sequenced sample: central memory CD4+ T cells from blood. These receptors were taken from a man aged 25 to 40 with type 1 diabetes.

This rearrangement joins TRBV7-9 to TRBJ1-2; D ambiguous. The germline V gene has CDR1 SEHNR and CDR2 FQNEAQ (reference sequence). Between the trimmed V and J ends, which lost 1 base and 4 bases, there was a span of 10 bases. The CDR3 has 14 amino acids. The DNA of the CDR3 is TGTGCCAGCAGCTTAGAGATGGGCTTCTATGGCTACACCTTC. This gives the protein CASSLEMGFYGYTF.

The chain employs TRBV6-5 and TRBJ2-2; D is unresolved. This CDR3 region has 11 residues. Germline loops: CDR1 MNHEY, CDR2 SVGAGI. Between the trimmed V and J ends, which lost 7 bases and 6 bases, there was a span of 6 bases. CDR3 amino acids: CASTSPGELFF. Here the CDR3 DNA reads TGTGCCAGCACCTCGCCCGGGGAGCTGTTTTTT.

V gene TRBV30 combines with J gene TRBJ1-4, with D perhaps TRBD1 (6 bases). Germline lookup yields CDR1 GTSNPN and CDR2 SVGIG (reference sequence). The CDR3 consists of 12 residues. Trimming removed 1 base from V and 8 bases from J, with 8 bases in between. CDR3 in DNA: TGTGCCTGGAGTGGAGGGGGAGAAAAACTGTTTTTT. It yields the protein CAWSGGGEKLFF.

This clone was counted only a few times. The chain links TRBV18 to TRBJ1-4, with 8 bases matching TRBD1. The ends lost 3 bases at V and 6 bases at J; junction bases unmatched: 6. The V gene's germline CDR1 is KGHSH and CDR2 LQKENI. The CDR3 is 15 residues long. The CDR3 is CASSPRQGRDEKLFF. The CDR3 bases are TGTGCCAGCTCACCTCGACAGGGGAGGGATGAAAAACTGTTTTTT.

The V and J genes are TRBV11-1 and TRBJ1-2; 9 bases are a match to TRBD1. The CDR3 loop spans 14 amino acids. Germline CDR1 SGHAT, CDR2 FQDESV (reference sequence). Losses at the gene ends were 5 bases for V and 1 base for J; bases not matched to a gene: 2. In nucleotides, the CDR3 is TGTGCCAGCAGCCGGGACAGGGTTAACTATGGCTACACCTTC. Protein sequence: CASSRDRVNYGYTF.

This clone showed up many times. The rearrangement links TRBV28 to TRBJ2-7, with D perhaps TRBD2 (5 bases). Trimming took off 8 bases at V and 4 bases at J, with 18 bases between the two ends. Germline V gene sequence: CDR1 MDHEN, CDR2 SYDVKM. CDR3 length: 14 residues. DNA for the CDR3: TGTGCCAGCGCCTCTCAAAAAGGACTTTACGAGCAGTACTTC. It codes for CASASQKGLYEQYF.

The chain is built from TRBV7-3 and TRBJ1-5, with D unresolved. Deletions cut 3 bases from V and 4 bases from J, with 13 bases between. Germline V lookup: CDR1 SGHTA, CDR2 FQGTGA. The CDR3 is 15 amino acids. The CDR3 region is CASSFSDPSNQPQHF. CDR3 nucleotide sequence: TGTGCCAGCAGCTTCTCAGACCCTTCTAATCAGCCCCAGCATTTT.

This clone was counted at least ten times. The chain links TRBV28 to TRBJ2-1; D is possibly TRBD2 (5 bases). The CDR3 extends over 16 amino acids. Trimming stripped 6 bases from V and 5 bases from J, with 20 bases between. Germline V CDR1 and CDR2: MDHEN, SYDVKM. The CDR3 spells CASSRPLASTDNEQFF. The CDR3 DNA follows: TGTGCCAGCAGCCGTCCTCTAGCTTCCACTGACAATGAGCAGTTCTTC.

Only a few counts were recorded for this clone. The CDR3 reads CASSRGTEGYGYTF. The CDR3 DNA is TGCGCCAGCAGCCGAGGGACAGAGGGCTATGGCTACACCTTC. The chain uses TRBV4-1 and TRBJ1-2; 7 bases line up with TRBD1. V trimming: 4 bases; J trimming: 4 bases; junction bases outside the gene matches: 6. The CDR3 consists of 14 residues. Germline CDR1 is MGHRA and CDR2 is YSYEKL.

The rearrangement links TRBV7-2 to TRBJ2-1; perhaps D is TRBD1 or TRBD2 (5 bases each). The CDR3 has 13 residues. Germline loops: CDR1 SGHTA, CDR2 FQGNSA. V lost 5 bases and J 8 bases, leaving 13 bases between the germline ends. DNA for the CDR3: TGTGCCAGCAGCCTGACAAGGGGAGATGAGCAGTTCTTC. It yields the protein CASSLTRGDEQFF. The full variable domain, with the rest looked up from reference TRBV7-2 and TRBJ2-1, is GAGVSQSPSNKVTEKGKDVELRCDPISGHTALYWYRQSLGQGLEFLIYFQGNSAPDKSGLPSDRFSAERTGGSVSTLTIQRTQQEDSAVYLCASSLTRGDEQFFGPGTRLTVL.

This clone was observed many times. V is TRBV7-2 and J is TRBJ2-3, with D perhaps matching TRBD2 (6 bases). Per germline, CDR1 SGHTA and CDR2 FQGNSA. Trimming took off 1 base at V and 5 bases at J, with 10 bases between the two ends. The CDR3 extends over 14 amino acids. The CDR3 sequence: CASSLGGLKDTQYF. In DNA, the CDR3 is TGTGCCAGCAGCTTAGGGGGACTTAAAGATACGCAGTATTTT. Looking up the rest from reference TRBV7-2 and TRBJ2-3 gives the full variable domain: GAGVSQSPSNKVTEKGKDVELRCDPISGHTALYWYRQSLGQGLEFLIYFQGNSAPDKSGLPSDRFSAERTGGSVSTLTIQRTQQEDSAVYLCASSLGGLKDTQYFGPGTRLTVL.

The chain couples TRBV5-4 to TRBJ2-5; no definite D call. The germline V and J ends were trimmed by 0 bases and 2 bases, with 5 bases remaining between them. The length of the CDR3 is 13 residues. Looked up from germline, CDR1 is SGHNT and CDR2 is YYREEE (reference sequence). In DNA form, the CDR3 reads TGTGCCAGCAGCTTGGTTATGCAAGAGACCCAGTACTTC. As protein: CASSLVMQETQYF.